This TCR beta chain was sequenced for a study of T cells in Graves' hyperthyroidism and ophthalmopathy. Study-wide findings and caveats: The blood repertoire included most of the expanded thyroid clonotypes above 0.001.

The study included ophthalmopathy patients with Clinical Activity Score at least 3, NOSPECS grade at least 4 and duration under 3 months. Reasons for excluding patients were uncontrolled infection, other autoimmune disease, pregnancy or lactation. With V trimmed by 4 bases and J by 4 bases, 6 bases remained unmatched. Germline V lookup: CDR1 DFQATT, CDR2 SNEGSKA (reference sequence). The CDR3 runs to 14 residues. TCR beta CDR3 regions were amplified from RNA transcripts. The HTBI primer set was used in a first-round RT-PCR of the TCR CDR3. Via MiXCR, TCRdb re-called the multiplex PCR reads, giving one row per CDR3 protein. The table includes about 400,000 distinct CDR3 sequences, about 14% detected once. About this clonotype: The antigen is undetermined.

The clonotype comes from a woman between 25 and 40 years old with Graves' ophthalmopathy. The chain links TRBV20-1 to TRBJ2-7; 11 bases are shared with TRBD2. The sequenced sample consisted of blood. The CDR3 DNA follows: TGCAGTGCTAACACACTAGCGGGGGTTTACGAGCAGTACTTC. As protein: CSANTLAGVYEQYF.